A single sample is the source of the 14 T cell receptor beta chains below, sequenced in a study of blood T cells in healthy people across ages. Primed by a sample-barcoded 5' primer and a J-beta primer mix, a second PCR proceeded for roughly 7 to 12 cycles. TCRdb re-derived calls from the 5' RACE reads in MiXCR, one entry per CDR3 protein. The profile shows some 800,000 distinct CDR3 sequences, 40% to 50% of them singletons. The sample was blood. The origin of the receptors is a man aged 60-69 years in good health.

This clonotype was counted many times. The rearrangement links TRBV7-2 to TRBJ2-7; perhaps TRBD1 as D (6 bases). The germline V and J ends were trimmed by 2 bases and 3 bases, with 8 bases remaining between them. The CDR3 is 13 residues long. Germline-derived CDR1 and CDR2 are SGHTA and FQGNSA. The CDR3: CASSLQQGYEQYF. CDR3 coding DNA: TGTGCCAGCAGCTTACAACAGGGCTACGAGCAGTACTTC.

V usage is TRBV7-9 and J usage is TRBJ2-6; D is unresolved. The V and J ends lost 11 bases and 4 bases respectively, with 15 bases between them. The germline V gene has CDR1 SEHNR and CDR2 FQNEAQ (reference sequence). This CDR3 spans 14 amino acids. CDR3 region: CAASSKKGANVLTF. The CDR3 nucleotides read TGTGCCGCCAGCAGCAAGAAAGGGGCCAACGTCCTGACTTTC.

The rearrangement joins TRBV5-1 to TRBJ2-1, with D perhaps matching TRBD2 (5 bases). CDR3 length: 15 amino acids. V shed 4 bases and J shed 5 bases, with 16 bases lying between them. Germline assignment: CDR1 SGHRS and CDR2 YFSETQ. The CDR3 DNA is TGCGCCAGCAGCCGGGATCGTAGTTTCAACAATGAGCAGTTCTTC. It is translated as CASSRDRSFNNEQFF.

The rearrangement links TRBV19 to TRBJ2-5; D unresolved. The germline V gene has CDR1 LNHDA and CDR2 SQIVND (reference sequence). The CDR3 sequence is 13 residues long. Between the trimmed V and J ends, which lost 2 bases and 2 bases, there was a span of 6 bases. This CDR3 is CASSIQKQETQYF. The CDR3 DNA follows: TGTGCCAGTAGTATACAGAAACAAGAGACCCAGTACTTC.

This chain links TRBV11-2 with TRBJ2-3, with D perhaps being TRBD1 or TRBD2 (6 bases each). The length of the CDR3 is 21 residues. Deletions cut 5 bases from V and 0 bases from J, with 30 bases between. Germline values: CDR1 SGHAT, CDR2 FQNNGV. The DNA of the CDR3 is TGTGCCAGCAGCCCCTCCCGAGGGTTCGGGGGCATTCTCTCTAGCACAGATACGCAGTATTTT. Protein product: CASSPSRGFGGILSSTDTQYF.

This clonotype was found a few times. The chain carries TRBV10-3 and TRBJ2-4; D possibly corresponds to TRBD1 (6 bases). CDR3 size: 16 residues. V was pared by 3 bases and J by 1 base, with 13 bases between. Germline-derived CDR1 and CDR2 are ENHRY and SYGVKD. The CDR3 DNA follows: TGTGCCATCAGTGACGGACAGACTTTCGCCAAAAACATTCAGTACTTC. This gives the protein CAISDGQTFAKNIQYF.

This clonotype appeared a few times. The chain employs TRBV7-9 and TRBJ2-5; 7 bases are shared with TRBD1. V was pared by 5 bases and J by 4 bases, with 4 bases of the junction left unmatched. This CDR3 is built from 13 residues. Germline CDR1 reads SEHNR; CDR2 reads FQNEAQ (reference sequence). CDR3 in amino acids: CASSTGQSETQYF. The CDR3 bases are TGTGCCAGCAGCACGGGACAGTCAGAGACCCAGTACTTC.

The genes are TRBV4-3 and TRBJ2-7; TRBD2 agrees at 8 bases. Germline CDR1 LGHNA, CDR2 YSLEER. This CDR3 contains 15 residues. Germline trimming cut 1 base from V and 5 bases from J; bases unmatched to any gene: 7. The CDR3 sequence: CASSQGAGGPHEQYF. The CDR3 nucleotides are TGCGCCAGCAGCCAAGGCGCGGGGGGCCCCCACGAGCAGTACTTC.

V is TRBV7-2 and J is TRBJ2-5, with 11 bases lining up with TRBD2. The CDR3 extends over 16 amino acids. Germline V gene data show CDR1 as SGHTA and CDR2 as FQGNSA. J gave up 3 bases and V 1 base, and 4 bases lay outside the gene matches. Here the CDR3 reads CASSLGVAGGEETQYF. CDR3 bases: TGTGCCAGCAGCTTAGGGGTAGCGGGGGGGGAAGAGACCCAGTACTTC.

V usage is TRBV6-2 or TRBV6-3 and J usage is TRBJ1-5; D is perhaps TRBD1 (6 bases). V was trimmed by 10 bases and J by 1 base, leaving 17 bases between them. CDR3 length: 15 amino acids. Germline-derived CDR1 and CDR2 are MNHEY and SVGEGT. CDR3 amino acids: CATRTVPMSNQPQHF. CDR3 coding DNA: TGTGCCACCAGGACAGTACCAATGAGCAATCAGCCCCAGCATTTT.

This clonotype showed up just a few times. CDR3 DNA sequence: TGCAGTGCTAGAGAGCCGGGACGCAACCAAGAGACCCAGTACTTC. This gives the protein CSAREPGRNQETQYF. The J gene is TRBJ2-7, the V gene TRBV20-1; tentatively, D is TRBD1 or TRBD2 (5 bases each). The DNA matches TRBJ2-5 better at its end, which makes the J call doubtful. CDR3 size: 15 residues. Germline values: CDR1 DFQATT, CDR2 SNEGSKA (reference sequence).

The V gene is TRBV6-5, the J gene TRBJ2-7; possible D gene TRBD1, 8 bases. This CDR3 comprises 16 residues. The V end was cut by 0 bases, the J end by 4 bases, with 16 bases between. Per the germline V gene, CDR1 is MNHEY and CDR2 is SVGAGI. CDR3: CASSYSKGQGGYEQYF. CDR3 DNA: TGTGCCAGCAGTTACTCGAAAGGACAGGGAGGGTACGAGCAGTACTTC.

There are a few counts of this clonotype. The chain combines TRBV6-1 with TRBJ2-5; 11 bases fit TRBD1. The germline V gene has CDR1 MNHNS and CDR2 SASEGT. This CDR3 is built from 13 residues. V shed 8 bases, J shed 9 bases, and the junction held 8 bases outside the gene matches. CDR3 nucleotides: TGTGCCAGCGCCGGGACAGGGGGGACAGCCCAGTACTTC. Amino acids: CASAGTGGTAQYF.

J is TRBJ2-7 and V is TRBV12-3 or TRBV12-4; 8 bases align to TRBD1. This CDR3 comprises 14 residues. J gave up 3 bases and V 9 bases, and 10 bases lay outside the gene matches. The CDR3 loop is CASRQGPTYYEQYF. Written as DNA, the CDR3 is TGTGCCAGTAGACAGGGGCCCACCTACTACGAGCAGTACTTC.